These 32 T cell receptor beta chains were sequenced from one sample in a study of blood T cell repertoires in COVID-19. TCRdb's table, derived via immunoSEQ multiplex PCR, lists solely in-frame clones and lacks some. The sample contains roughly 230,000 clones, 85% of which appear only once. Sequencing was carried out using peripheral blood. These receptors were obtained from a middle-aged man with acute or convalescent COVID-19.

V gene TRBV2 combines with J gene TRBJ1-1, with D perhaps matching TRBD1 (5 bases). The CDR3 spans 13 residues. V was shortened by 7 bases and J by 5 bases, with 14 bases between the two germline ends. Germline V gene sequence: CDR1 SNHLY, CDR2 FYNNEI. CDR3 in amino acids: CASKFTGGTEAFF. The CDR3 region has the DNA TGTGCCAGCAAGTTTACGGGGGGAACTGAAGCTTTCTTT.

The rearrangement joins TRBV6-5 to TRBJ1-1, with a possible D match to TRBD1 (6 bases). Trimming removed 7 bases from V and 1 base from J, with 10 bases in between. Germline loops: CDR1 MNHEY, CDR2 SVGAGI. The CDR3 consists of 13 residues. DNA of the CDR3: TGTGCCAGCATCCCCAGGGGGAACACTGAAGCTTTCTTT. Its protein product is CASIPRGNTEAFF.

The chain carries TRBV2 and TRBJ2-3; TRBD2 agrees at 10 bases. The CDR3 is made up of 15 amino acids. CDR1 is SNHLY, CDR2 FYNNEI, per germline. The V gene end was trimmed by 6 bases and the J gene end by 2 bases; junction bases not matched to a gene: 5. The CDR3 loop is CASSLAGGYTDTQYF. CDR3 sequence (DNA): TGTGCCAGCAGCTTAGCGGGGGGTTACACAGATACGCAGTATTTT. Supplemented by reference TRBV2 and TRBJ2-3, the full variable domain reads EPEVTQTPSHQVTQMGQEVILRCVPISNHLYFYWYRQILGQKVEFLVSFYNNEISEKSEIFDDQFSVERPDGSNFTLKIRSTKLEDSAMYFCASSLAGGYTDTQYFGPGTRLTVL.

This chain uses TRBV9 with TRBJ2-1, with 7 nucleotides matching TRBD1. CDR1 and CDR2 (germline): SGDLS, YYNGEE. V shed 0 bases, J shed 9 bases, and the junction held 6 bases outside the gene matches. This CDR3 is 14 amino acids long. The CDR3 loop is CASSVDQTGFEQFF. Here the CDR3 DNA reads TGTGCCAGCAGCGTAGATCAGACAGGGTTTGAGCAGTTCTTC.

This chain links TRBV5-8 with TRBJ1-2, with D unclear. The germline gives CDR1 SGHTS, CDR2 YDEGEE. This CDR3 comprises 12 residues. Trimming pared 1 base from V and 8 bases from J, leaving 9 bases between. CDR3 sequence: CASSLPGGGYTF. DNA for the CDR3: TGTGCCAGCAGCTTGCCGGGAGGGGGCTACACCTTC.

The V and J genes are TRBV5-6 and TRBJ1-2; D is undetermined. Trimming cost V 1 base and J 5 bases, with 12 bases left between them. Germline assignment: CDR1 SGHDT and CDR2 YYEEEE. The CDR3 contains 14 residues. In nucleotides, the CDR3 is TGTGCCAGCAGCTTGTTTCTGACGACTTATGGCTACACCTTC. Amino acid sequence: CASSLFLTTYGYTF. Full variable domain (missing parts from reference TRBV5-6 and TRBJ1-2): DAGVTQSPTHLIKTRGQQVTLRCSPKSGHDTVSWYQQALGQGPQFIFQYYEEEERQRGNFPDRFSGHQFPNYSSELNVNALLLGDSALYLCASSLFLTTYGYTFGSGTRLTVV.

The V and J genes are TRBV5-1 and TRBJ1-2; 9 positions match TRBD1. Looked up from germline, CDR1 is SGHRS and CDR2 is YFSETQ. The CDR3 contains 16 residues. Trimming at V came to 0 bases and at J to 6 bases, leaving 9 bases not matched to a gene. In DNA form, the CDR3 reads TGCGCCAGCAGCTTGGATCGTCGTGGGACAGGGCATGGCTACACCTTC. Protein: CASSLDRRGTGHGYTF.

The chain has TRBV5-1 and TRBJ2-3, with TRBD1 as a possible D gene (6 bases). The CDR3 covers 14 residues. Trimming took off 4 bases at V and 6 bases at J, with 15 bases between the two ends. Germline values: CDR1 SGHRS, CDR2 YFSETQ. CDR3 DNA: TGCGCCAGCAGCCTCGGGGACACAACGGATACGCAGTATTTT. It translates to CASSLGDTTDTQYF.

As for this clone: This sample includes further DNA sequences coding for the same CDR3. The J gene is TRBJ2-2, the V gene TRBV12-3 or TRBV12-4, with D perhaps matching TRBD1 (5 bases). There are 13 residues in the CDR3. The germline V and J ends were trimmed by 5 bases and 3 bases, with 7 bases remaining between them. The chain's CDR3 is CASSLRDTGELFF. The CDR3 DNA sequence: TGTGCCAGCAGTCTCAGGGACACCGGGGAGCTGTTTTTT.

V usage is TRBV30 and J usage is TRBJ1-2; 9 bases are a match to TRBD1. CDR3 length equals 14 residues. Trimming removed 6 bases from V and 4 bases from J; junction bases left unmatched: 9. Germline V gives CDR1 GTSNPN, CDR2 SVGIG (reference sequence). The CDR3 DNA reads TGTGCCTGCACCCTTCGGGACAGGGTCTATGGCTACACCTTC. This codes for CACTLRDRVYGYTF.

The chain employs TRBV5-1 and TRBJ2-6; the match to TRBD1 covers 7 bases. CDR1 is SGHRS, CDR2 YFSETQ, per germline. With V trimmed by 5 bases and J by 0 bases, 11 bases remained unmatched. The CDR3 runs to 18 residues. The CDR3 sequence is CASRPPGQKRSGANVLTF. CDR3 DNA sequence: TGCGCCAGCAGACCCCCGGGACAGAAACGCTCTGGGGCCAACGTCCTGACTTTC.

The J gene is TRBJ1-3, the V gene TRBV10-1; maybe TRBD1 (5 bases). The germline V gene encodes CDR1 WNHNN and CDR2 SYGVQD (reference sequence). Trimming pared 8 bases from V and 0 bases from J, leaving 14 bases between. The CDR3 length is 15 residues. CDR3 nucleotide sequence: TGCGCCAGCGACATGGGGCAGTTCTCTGGAAACACCATATATTTT. This translates into CASDMGQFSGNTIYF.

The chain is built from TRBV11-2 and TRBJ1-2; 7 bases agree with TRBD1. Germline CDR1 SGHAT, CDR2 FQNNGV. This CDR3 region has 13 residues. V lost 5 bases and J lost 4; bases outside the gene matches: 4. The CDR3 region has the DNA TGTGCCAGCAGCCCCGGACAGGTCTATGGCTACACCTTC. It is translated as CASSPGQVYGYTF.

This sequence joins TRBV18 and TRBJ1-1; D not certain. V was shortened by 2 bases and J by 2 bases, with 9 bases between the two germline ends. Germline assignment: CDR1 KGHSH and CDR2 LQKENI. The CDR3 consists of 14 residues. The CDR3 sequence is CASSPLADNTEAFF. DNA for the CDR3: TGTGCCAGCTCACCATTGGCAGATAACACTGAAGCTTTCTTT.

The V gene is TRBV5-1, the J gene TRBJ2-7; 7 bases map to TRBD1. The CDR3 is 13 residues long. V was clipped by 2 bases and J by 4 bases; unmatched bases: 3. CDR1 and CDR2 from the germline V gene are SGHRS and YFSETQ. The DNA for the CDR3 is TGCGCCAGCAGCTTACTGACAGGGTACGAGCAGTACTTC. It encodes CASSLLTGYEQYF.

This clone came up once. This chain connects TRBV6-5 to TRBJ1-4; 7 nucleotides line up with TRBD1. With V trimmed by 8 bases and J by 8 bases, 5 bases remained unmatched. The CDR3 is 12 residues long. Per germline, CDR1 MNHEY and CDR2 SVGAGI. CDR3 in DNA: TGTGCCAGCGGACAGGTCTCCGAAAAACTGTTTTTT. It is translated as CASGQVSEKLFF.

The V call is TRBV19, the J call TRBJ1-2; 7 positions agree with TRBD1. Per the germline V gene, CDR1 is LNHDA and CDR2 is SQIVND (reference sequence). The CDR3 has 13 residues. V gave up 4 bases and J gave up 6 bases; unmatched junction bases: 5. The CDR3 loop is CASSTAGGNGYTF. The CDR3 nucleotides read TGTGCCAGTAGTACGGCAGGGGGAAATGGCTACACCTTC.

CDR3 in DNA: TGTGCCAGCAGCGCCAGCACAGGGTTCAATGAGCAGTTCTTC. Translating it yields CASSASTGFNEQFF. The chain has TRBV9 and TRBJ2-1, with D perhaps TRBD1 (6 bases). Germline lookup yields CDR1 SGDLS and CDR2 YYNGEE. The V end was cut by 3 bases, the J end by 6 bases, with 13 bases between. The CDR3 covers 14 residues. Supplemented by reference TRBV9 and TRBJ2-1, the full variable domain reads DSGVTQTPKHLITATGQRVTLRCSPRSGDLSVYWYQQSLDQGLQFLIQYYNGEERAKGNILERFSAQQFPDLHSELNLSSLELGDSALYFCASSASTGFNEQFFGPGTRLTVL.

This chain uses TRBV6-5 with TRBJ1-1; D not resolved. The V end was cut by 6 bases, the J end by 1 base, with 9 bases between. The CDR3 is 13 residues long. Per germline, CDR1 MNHEY and CDR2 SVGAGI. This CDR3 is CASSSRQNTEAFF. CDR3 sequence (DNA): TGTGCCAGCAGCTCGAGACAGAACACTGAAGCTTTCTTT.

The chain has TRBV9 and TRBJ2-2; D remains ambiguous. The CDR3 is 14 amino acids. From germline, CDR1 is SGDLS and CDR2 YYNGEE. V dropped 3 bases and J dropped 1 base, with 7 bases sitting between them. This CDR3 reads CASSGRLNTGELFF. The CDR3 bases are TGTGCCAGCAGCGGACGACTGAACACCGGGGAGCTGTTTTTT.

The rearrangement links TRBV6-5 to TRBJ1-3; D gene unclear. The CDR3 extends over 14 amino acids. Looked up from germline, CDR1 is MNHEY and CDR2 is SVGAGI. The CDR3: CATQIIGSGNTIYF. CDR3 sequence (DNA): TGTGCAACACAGATTATAGGATCTGGAAACACCATATATTTT.

This clone was picked up one time. This rearrangement joins TRBV2 to TRBJ2-7; 9 nucleotides agree with TRBD1. Germline-derived CDR1 and CDR2 are SNHLY and FYNNEI. V was pared by 6 bases and J by 5 bases, with 11 bases of the junction left unmatched. The CDR3 is 15 residues long. CDR3 amino acids: CASSTWPGQGNEQYF. DNA for the CDR3: TGTGCCAGCAGCACATGGCCAGGACAGGGGAACGAGCAGTACTTC.

The chain has TRBV19 and TRBJ2-7; 10 bases agree with TRBD2. The V gene end was trimmed by 5 bases and the J gene end by 0 bases; junction bases not matched to a gene: 4. The length of the CDR3 is 15 residues. The germline gives CDR1 LNHDA, CDR2 SQIVND (reference sequence). The CDR3 region has the DNA TGTGCCAGTAGTGCTAGCGGGGGCCCCTCCTACGAGCAGTACTTC. Amino acid sequence: CASSASGGPSYEQYF.

This sequence joins TRBV21-1 and TRBJ2-6; the table's D call of TRBD1 was not tested on the DNA. TRBV21-1 is described as a pseudogene. CDR3 length equals 16 residues. The CDR3 region has the DNA TGTGCCAGCAGCCGCGACAGGGCCTCTGGGGCCAACGTCCTGACTTTC. It yields the protein CASSRDRASGANVLTF.

The J gene is TRBJ2-5, the V gene TRBV5-1; 7 nucleotides match TRBD1. Germline CDR1 and CDR2: SGHRS and YFSETQ. Trimming cost V 4 bases and J 4 bases; bases outside gene matches: 10. The CDR3 has 15 amino acids. DNA for the CDR3: TGCGCCAGCAGCCAGGGGTTAGGGGGCGGAGAGACCCAGTACTTC. Protein sequence: CASSQGLGGGETQYF.

In DNA, the CDR3 is TGTGCCAGCAGTGACCGAGGGACAGGATCCGGTCAGCAGTACTTC. This sequence encodes CASSDRGTGSGQQYF. The chain uses TRBV25-1 and TRBJ2-7; 8 bases match TRBD1. The length of the CDR3 is 15 residues. The germline V gene encodes CDR1 MGHDK and CDR2 SYGVNS. With 3 bases clipped from V and 8 bases from J, the junction kept 12 bases outside the gene matches.

J is TRBJ1-5 and V is TRBV16, with 8 nucleotides matching TRBD1. CDR3 length: 15 amino acids. Trimming removed 0 bases from V and 4 bases from J; junction bases left unmatched: 2. Germline values: CDR1 KGHSY, CDR2 FQNENV. The CDR3 sequence: CASSQSGTGNQPQHF. DNA of the CDR3: TGTGCCAGCAGCCAATCTGGGACAGGTAATCAGCCCCAGCATTTT.

This chain links TRBV6-4 with TRBJ2-2, with D possibly being TRBD2 (7 bases). CDR3 length equals 14 residues. V shed 3 bases and J shed 4 bases, with 9 bases lying between them. Germline CDR1 and CDR2: MRHNA and SNTAGT. Here the CDR3 DNA reads TGTGCCAGCAGTGAGGGAGGGGGCACCGGGGAGCTGTTTTTT. Amino acids: CASSEGGGTGELFF.

V is TRBV2 and J is TRBJ1-2, with a tentative D call TRBD1 (5 bases). CDR3 length: 11 amino acids. CDR1 and CDR2 (germline): SNHLY, FYNNEI. V lost 9 bases and J 4 bases, leaving 9 bases between the germline ends. Written as DNA, the CDR3 is TGTGCCAGTGGGGCTGGCTATGGCTACACCTTC. The encoded protein is CASGAGYGYTF.

This chain links TRBV11-2 with TRBJ2-7; 12 nucleotides line up with TRBD2. This CDR3 is built from 16 residues. CDR1 SGHAT and CDR2 FQNNGV come from the germline V gene. The V segment lost 8 bases and the J segment 0 bases; nucleotides outside the gene matches: 8. CDR3 sequence reads: CASHASGGGSSYEQYF. The CDR3 DNA sequence: TGTGCCAGCCACGCTAGCGGGGGGGGGAGCTCCTACGAGCAGTACTTC.

V gene TRBV2 combines with J gene TRBJ1-6; TRBD1 is a possible D gene (6 bases). V was pared by 7 bases and J by 9 bases, with 13 bases between. Germline assignment: CDR1 SNHLY and CDR2 FYNNEI. This CDR3 spans 13 amino acids. DNA of the CDR3: TGTGCCAGCAATCGAGGACAGAGTTCACCCCTCCACTTT. Its protein product is CASNRGQSSPLHF.

A remark on this clone: Different DNA sequences within this sample yield the same CDR3. V usage is TRBV27 and J usage is TRBJ1-2, with D possibly being TRBD1 (6 bases). Germline-derived CDR1 and CDR2 are MNHEY and SMNVEV (reference sequence). This CDR3 has 13 residues. V lost 3 bases, J lost 8 bases, and 13 bases lay in between. The chain's CDR3 is CASSFWGGNGYTF. The CDR3 DNA sequence: TGTGCCAGCAGTTTTTGGGGGGGCAACGGCTACACCTTC.